The rows below give T cell receptor beta chains drawn from one sample of a study of T-cell reconstitution after alpha-beta-depleted transplantation in children. From the PCR reads, TCRdb called clonotypes with MiXCR, one entry per CDR3 protein. Here the sample spans under 20,000 distinct CDR3 sequences, roughly 13% being singletons. The specimen was PBMCs, mostly from graft donor cells, collected 60 days after TCRalphabeta/CD19-depleted stem cell transplant. These receptors were collected from a female patient aged 2-9 years who had a stem cell transplant for congenital amegakaryocytic thrombocytopenia, so the T cells may come from the graft donor. CDR3s include the opening cysteine and the closing phenylalanine or tryptophan. The D gene is left open where the match is weak. Clone size, where shown, is once, few, many, or a class for clones that have expanded.

d_gene	v_gene	abundance	j_gene	CDR3aa	CDR3nt
NA	TRBV28	many	TRBJ2-7	CASSSPGRTGEQYF	TGTGCCAGCAGTTCGCCGGGACGAACGGGCGAGCAGTACTTC
NA	TRBV5-1	NA	TRBJ2-1	CASSLLRQAGEQFF	TGCGCCAGCAGCTTGTTACGACAGGCTGGGGAGCAGTTCTTC
TRBD1	TRBV5-1	many	TRBJ2-7	CASSLGPLTGVYEQYF	TGCGCCAGCAGCTTGGGACCCTTGACAGGGGTTTACGAGCAGTACTTC
NA	TRBV5-1	many	TRBJ2-5	CASSLVVPGEETQYF	TGCGCCAGCAGCTTGGTAGTTCCTGGGGAAGAGACCCAGTACTTC
NA	TRBV20-1	NA	TRBJ2-5	CCGESPGSLSGRIEETQYF	TGCTGTGGCGAGTCTCCGGGATCGCTATCCGGGAGAATCGAGGAGACCCAGTACTTC
TRBD2	TRBV7-6	many	TRBJ2-7	CASSLGLAGHYEQYF	TGTGCCAGCAGCTTAGGGCTAGCGGGACACTACGAGCAGTACTTC
NA	TRBV29-1	medium-sized	TRBJ2-4	CSAYGGTKNIQYF	TGCAGCGCATACGGGGGAACCAAAAACATTCAGTACTTC
NA	TRBV2	many	TRBJ2-7	CASTGRLSYEQYF	TGTGCCAGCACTGGCAGGCTGTCCTACGAGCAGTACTTC
NA	TRBV11-2	many	TRBJ2-2	CASSLELRGTGELFF	TGTGCCAGCAGCTTAGAACTACGAGGGACCGGGGAGCTGTTTTTT
NA	TRBV29-1	many	TRBJ1-3	CGTHIGSGNTIYF	TGCGGGACCCACATAGGCTCTGGAAACACCATATATTTT
TRBD1	TRBV5-6	many	TRBJ2-6	CASSETGEAGANVLTF	TGTGCCAGCAGCGAAACAGGGGAAGCTGGGGCCAACGTCCTGACTTTC
NA	TRBV20-1	NA	TRBJ1-2	CSALGLSEDGYTF	TGCAGTGCACTGGGCCTCAGCGAGGATGGCTACACCTTC
NA	TRBV21-1	many	TRBJ2-3	CASSKERGAASITDTQYF	TGTGCCAGCAGCAAAGAACGGGGGGCTGCTTCGATCACAGATACGCAGTATTTT
NA	TRBV5-1	many	TRBJ2-1	CASGRGNEQFF	TGCGCCAGCGGTCGGGGCAATGAGCAGTTCTTC
NA	TRBV20-1	many	TRBJ2-6	CSASRAGQSSGANVLTF	TGCAGTGCTAGTCGGGCGGGACAGAGCTCTGGGGCCAACGTCCTGACTTTC
NA	TRBV9	many	TRBJ2-2	CASSVSRAGYGYDTGELFF	TGTGCCAGCAGTGTTTCTCGGGCGGGCTACGGTTACGACACCGGGGAGCTGTTTTTT
NA	TRBV5-1	medium-sized	TRBJ1-3	CASSPSGGNTIYF	TGCGCCAGCAGCCCCTCGGGCGGAAACACCATATATTTT
NA	TRBV12-3/TRBV12-4	many	TRBJ2-7	CASSPSPPREQYF	TGTGCCAGCAGCCCTAGTCCCCCCCGGGAGCAGTACTTC
NA	TRBV11-1	many	TRBJ2-1	CASSLLALDEQFF	TGTGCCAGCAGCTTACTAGCCCTGGATGAGCAGTTCTTC
TRBD2	TRBV12-3/TRBV12-4	many	TRBJ2-1	CASSLGGLAGADEQFF	TGTGCCAGCAGTTTAGGAGGCCTAGCGGGGGCGGATGAGCAGTTCTTC
NA	TRBV5-5	many	TRBJ2-6	CASSLGAGANVLTF	TGTGCCAGCAGCTTGGGGGCTGGGGCCAACGTCCTGACTTTC
TRBD2	TRBV7-8	few	TRBJ2-4	CASSLGWREGKLAKNIQYF	TGTGCCAGCAGCTTAGGATGGCGGGAGGGCAAACTAGCCAAAAACATTCAGTACTTC
NA	TRBV29-1	many	TRBJ2-5	CSVEIATQETQYF	TGCAGCGTTGAGATCGCCACACAAGAGACCCAGTACTTC
TRBD2	TRBV20-1	many	TRBJ2-5	CSAPGGGQETQYF	TGCAGTGCCCCGGGCGGGGGGCAAGAGACCCAGTACTTC
NA	TRBV25-1	NA	TRBJ2-1	CARGSLFEQFF	TGTGCCAGGGGCTCCCTTTTTGAGCAGTTCTTC
NA	TRBV10-2	many	TRBJ2-5	CASSEILDPFQETQYF	TGCGCCAGCAGCGAAATCCTAGACCCCTTCCAAGAGACCCAGTACTTC
TRBD1	TRBV5-6	many	TRBJ1-2	CASTLPQGAYGYTF	TGTGCCAGCACCTTACCACAGGGGGCCTATGGCTACACCTTC
NA	TRBV7-9	many	TRBJ1-2	CASSLEGAANYGYTF	TGTGCCAGCAGCTTAGAAGGAGCTGCTAACTATGGCTACACCTTC
NA	TRBV12-3/TRBV12-4	NA	TRBJ2-6	CASSFPMLNSGANVLTF	TGTGCCAGCAGTTTTCCGATGTTGAACTCTGGGGCCAACGTCCTGACTTTC
NA	TRBV7-3	NA	TRBJ2-1	CASSLKGHTSGYNEQFF	TGTGCCAGCAGCTTAAAAGGGCACACCAGTGGATACAATGAGCAGTTCTTC
TRBD1	TRBV10-3	NA	TRBJ2-3	CALSLPGTGGSSSTDTQYF	TGTGCCCTCAGTCTGCCCGGGACAGGGGGCTCTTCTAGCACAGATACGCAGTATTTT
NA	TRBV12-3/TRBV12-4	many	TRBJ2-7	CASSFTRTYEQYF	TGTGCCAGCAGTTTTACCAGAACCTACGAGCAGTACTTC
TRBD2	TRBV12-3/TRBV12-4	many	TRBJ2-1	CASSSPGLAGALGSYNEQFF	TGTGCCAGCAGTTCGCCGGGACTAGCGGGAGCCCTCGGCTCCTACAATGAGCAGTTCTTC
NA	TRBV15	many	TRBJ1-4	CATSPRGRRGPDEKLFF	TGTGCCACCAGCCCCCGCGGGCGGAGAGGCCCCGATGAAAAACTGTTTTTT
NA	TRBV28	many	TRBJ2-7	CASRPGTTRGEQYF	TGTGCCAGCAGACCTGGGACAACTCGTGGCGAGCAGTACTTC
NA	TRBV3-1	many	TRBJ2-2	CASSHRSTGELFF	TGTGCCAGCAGCCACAGGTCCACCGGGGAGCTGTTTTTT
NA	TRBV7-8	many	TRBJ2-3	CASSLRITDTQYF	TGTGCCAGCAGCTTAAGGATCACAGATACGCAGTATTTT
TRBD2	TRBV12-3/TRBV12-4	many	TRBJ2-3	CASSLRASGVTDTQYF	TGTGCCAGCAGTTTAAGGGCTAGCGGGGTCACAGATACGCAGTATTTT
NA	TRBV2	NA	TRBJ1-3	CASSKGGSGNTIYF	TGTGCCAGCAGTAAAGGGGGCTCTGGAAACACCATATATTTT
TRBD2	TRBV20-1	many	TRBJ2-1	CSATSSGTSSYNEQFF	TGCAGTGCTACTTCTAGCGGGACGAGCTCCTACAATGAGCAGTTCTTC
TRBD1	TRBV24-1	many	TRBJ1-1	CATSDNGDRPARLTRANTEAFF	TGTGCCACCAGTGATAATGGGGACAGGCCTGCACGATTAACAAGGGCGAACACTGAAGCTTTCTTT
NA	TRBV14	many	TRBJ2-7	CASSQGRQVVSEEVNYEQYF	TGTGCCAGCAGCCAAGGTAGACAGGTAGTAAGCGAGGAGGTTAATTACGAGCAGTACTTC
NA	TRBV25-1	many	TRBJ2-1	CASSDGVIDYNEQFF	TGTGCCAGCAGTGATGGGGTCATTGACTACAATGAGCAGTTCTTC
NA	TRBV27	many	TRBJ2-1	CASSLLGDEQFF	TGTGCCAGCAGTTTGCTAGGGGATGAGCAGTTCTTC
NA	TRBV5-5	NA	TRBJ1-2	CASSPVMGSSNYGYTF	TGTGCCAGCAGCCCCGTAATGGGCAGCTCTAACTATGGCTACACCTTC
TRBD1	TRBV7-9	many	TRBJ1-5	CASSLADRGNQPQHF	TGTGCCAGCAGCTTAGCTGACAGGGGTAATCAGCCCCAGCATTTT
TRBD2	TRBV7-9	many	TRBJ2-1	CASSSRLAGAFDEQFF	TGTGCCAGCAGCTCCCGACTAGCGGGTGCATTCGATGAGCAGTTCTTC
TRBD2	TRBV7-8	few	TRBJ2-3	CASSHLAVRTDTQYF	TGTGCCAGCAGCCACCTAGCGGTCCGCACAGATACGCAGTATTTT
NA	TRBV2	many	TRBJ2-7	CASQTGKTNYEQYF	TGTGCCAGCCAGACCGGGAAAACCAACTACGAGCAGTACTTC
NA	TRBV5-1	many	TRBJ2-2	CASSALRIGELFF	TGCGCCAGCAGCGCACTAAGAATCGGGGAGCTGTTTTTT
TRBD1	TRBV5-1	many	TRBJ1-1	CASSLRTGWGTEAFF	TGCGCCAGCAGCCTACGGACAGGGTGGGGTACTGAAGCTTTCTTT